This T cell receptor (beta chain) was retrieved from a study of cytomegalovirus exposure and HLA in healthy donors. General observations from the study: The listing of 150 to 200 TCR beta chains classed them as cytomegalovirus-associated.

Profiling relied on immunoSEQ multiplex PCR, and the TCRdb table lists in-frame clones only, not all of them. Among more than 250,000 clones listed, 87% were seen once. Worth noting for this clone: The antigen remains unidentified.

With 5 bases clipped from V and 10 bases from J, the junction kept 13 bases outside the gene matches. The CDR3 has 15 amino acids. Germline-derived CDR1 and CDR2 are LNHNV and YYDKDF (reference sequence). The rearrangement uses TRBV15 and TRBJ2-1; 8 bases agree with TRBD1. The TCR was taken from a woman aged 25 to 39 in good health and CMV-seropositive. The sequenced material came from PBMCs. Written as DNA, the CDR3 is TGTGCCACCAGCGCCTCCGGGACAGGTGAGTGGGAGCAGTTCTTC. Translated, it gives CATSASGTGEWEQFF.